A single sample gave rise to the 12 T cell receptor beta chains below, sequenced in a study of T-cell reconstitution after alpha-beta-depleted transplantation in children. The library targeted TCRbeta and was prepared with unique molecular identifiers. TCRdb re-analysed the PCR reads in MiXCR, keeping a single row per CDR3 protein. The repertoire holds 700,000 to 950,000 distinct CDR3 sequences, with around 17% as singletons. The material sequenced was PBMCs, mostly from graft donor cells, taken 360 days after TCRalphabeta/CD19-depleted stem cell transplant. The source of these receptors is a male patient aged 10-17 years who had a stem cell transplant for acute lymphoblastic leukemia, so the T cells may come from the graft donor.

The CDR3 spells CASSQTARYRSNTEAFF. As DNA, the CDR3 is TGTGCCAGCAGCCAGACCGCCCGGTACCGCTCTAACACTGAAGCTTTCTTT. The V call is TRBV11-1, the J call TRBJ1-1; D is ambiguous. The length of the CDR3 is 17 residues. CDR1 and CDR2 from the germline V gene are SGHAT and FQDESV (reference sequence). V was shortened by 5 bases and J by 2 bases, with 21 bases between the two germline ends.

The sample holds a few counts of this clonotype. CDR3 in DNA: TGCGCCAGCAGCTTTATCCCCTCCGAGGGTGAGCAGTTCTTC. As protein: CASSFIPSEGEQFF. The V gene is TRBV5-1, the J gene TRBJ2-1; TRBD2 might be the D (5 bases). Trimming took 2 bases from V and 9 from J, leaving 15 bases between them. Germline CDR1 is SGHRS and CDR2 is YFSETQ. This CDR3 has 14 amino acids.

CDR3 region: CSARSRRIGNEQFF. CDR3 nucleotide sequence: TGCAGTGCTAGATCCCGGAGAATTGGCAATGAGCAGTTCTTC. The chain carries TRBV20-1 and TRBJ2-1; D not resolved. Germline CDR1 and CDR2: DFQATT and SNEGSKA (reference sequence). CDR3 size: 14 residues. The V gene lost 2 bases and the J gene lost 6 bases, with 14 bases spanning the gap.

The sample holds a few counts of this clonotype. The J gene is TRBJ1-4, the V gene TRBV12-3 or TRBV12-4; a possible D gene is TRBD1 (5 bases). Trimming removed 6 bases at V and 8 bases at J, with 16 bases between. The CDR3 is 14 residues long. The CDR3 bases are TGTGCCAGCAGATATCGTTCAGGGAGAGAAAAACTGTTTTTT. It yields the protein CASRYRSGREKLFF.

This chain links TRBV28 with TRBJ1-3, with D unresolved. Trimming took off 1 base at V and 0 bases at J, with 7 bases between the two ends. CDR3 length equals 15 residues. Per germline, CDR1 MDHEN and CDR2 SYDVKM. This CDR3 is CASSLFHPSGNTIYF. CDR3 DNA sequence: TGTGCCAGCAGTTTATTCCACCCCTCTGGAAACACCATATATTTT.

The CDR3, as DNA: TGCGCCAGCAGCTTGGAAGGGATTAACTATGGCTACACCTTC. Amino acid sequence: CASSLEGINYGYTF. This rearrangement joins TRBV5-1 to TRBJ1-2; D not certain. The CDR3 totals 14 residues. CDR1 SGHRS and CDR2 YFSETQ come from the germline V gene. The V gene lost 0 bases and the J gene lost 1 base, with 7 bases spanning the gap.

V and J are TRBV18 and TRBJ2-7; 8 nucleotides agree with TRBD2. Losses at the gene ends were 4 bases for V and 2 bases for J; bases not matched to a gene: 13. Looked up from germline, CDR1 is KGHSH and CDR2 is LQKENI. The CDR3 has 17 residues. The CDR3 protein is CASSHYAGTRKTYEQYF. The DNA of the CDR3 is TGTGCCAGCTCACACTACGCCGGGACTAGAAAAACCTACGAGCAGTACTTC.

The CDR3 here is CASSYVGVGPYEQYF. In DNA form, the CDR3 reads TGTGCCAGCAGTTACGTGGGCGTAGGGCCCTACGAGCAGTACTTC. The V gene is TRBV6-2 or TRBV6-3, the J gene TRBJ2-7; the D is unclear. Germline CDR1 is MNHEY and CDR2 is SVGEGT. The CDR3 totals 15 residues. V gave up 2 bases and J gave up 2 bases, with 13 bases separating them.

This chain uses TRBV7-3 with TRBJ2-3; D is perhaps TRBD2 (7 bases). The germline V and J ends were trimmed by 5 bases and 7 bases, with 19 bases remaining between them. Germline loops: CDR1 SGHTA, CDR2 FQGTGA. The CDR3 is made up of 15 amino acids. The CDR3 region has the DNA TGTGCCAGCAGCCCCCGGTTGGGGGGGCTAAATACGCAGTATTTT. Translation gives CASSPRLGGLNTQYF.

This sequence joins TRBV5-1 and TRBJ1-4; D remains ambiguous. Germline CDR1 and CDR2: SGHRS and YFSETQ. The length of the CDR3 is 15 residues. Trimming took 2 bases from V and 2 from J, leaving 10 bases between them. CDR3 DNA: TGCGCCAGCAGCTTCTGGGGAGTCACTAATGAAAAACTGTTTTTT. Its protein is CASSFWGVTNEKLFF.

The V gene is TRBV5-1, the J gene TRBJ2-5, with D unresolved. Germline CDR1 is SGHRS and CDR2 is YFSETQ. The CDR3 is 14 amino acids. The ends were cut back, 0 bases at V and 1 base at J, with 7 bases in the middle. The CDR3 DNA sequence: TGCGCCAGCAGCTTGGGGAACCTCCAAGAGACCCAGTACTTC. It translates to CASSLGNLQETQYF.

This clonotype was seen only a few times. The rearrangement links TRBV10-3 to TRBJ2-5; 7 bases agree with TRBD2. The CDR3 loop spans 17 amino acids. Trimming took 11 bases from V and 3 from J; bases not matched to a gene: 21. The germline gives CDR1 ENHRY, CDR2 SYGVKD. The DNA for the CDR3 is TGTGCCGGGGGACTATTGCCTTGGTGGGGTCAAGAAGAGACCCAGTACTTC. It is translated as CAGGLLPWWGQEETQYF.